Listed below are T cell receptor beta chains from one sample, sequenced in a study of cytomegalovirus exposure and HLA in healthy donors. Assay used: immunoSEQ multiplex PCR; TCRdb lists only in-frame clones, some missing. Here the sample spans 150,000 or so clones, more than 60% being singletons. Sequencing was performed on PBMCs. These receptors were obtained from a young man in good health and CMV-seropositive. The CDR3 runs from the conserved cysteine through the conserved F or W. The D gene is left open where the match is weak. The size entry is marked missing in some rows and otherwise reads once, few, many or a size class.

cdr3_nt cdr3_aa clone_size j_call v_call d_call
TGTGCCAGCAGCTTGAACTTTGGGCGCCAAGAGACCCAGTACTTC CASSLNFGRQETQYF once TRBJ2-5 TRBV5-6 NA
TGTGCCAGCAGCTGGGGACAGGGTTTTAGCACCGGGGAGCTGTTTTTT CASSWGQGFSTGELFF NA TRBJ2-2 TRBV13 TRBD1
TGTGCCAGCAGCGCGAGACAGGGGGCAAAGTGGTACGAGCAGTACTTC CASSARQGAKWYEQYF NA TRBJ2-7 TRBV7-9 TRBD1
TGTGCCAGCAGTGAAAGCCTTGGACTAGCGGCCTACTACGAGCAGTACTTC CASSESLGLAAYYEQYF NA TRBJ2-7 TRBV6-1 TRBD2
TGTGCCAGCAGTTCCCACCACGGTCAGCCCCAGCATTTT CASSSHHGQPQHF NA TRBJ1-5 TRBV6-1 NA
TGCGCCAGCAGCTTGGCCCCTACAGGGAATAATGAGCAGTTCTTC CASSLAPTGNNEQFF NA TRBJ2-1 TRBV5-1 NA
TGTGCCAGCAGCTTGGTCGTCGGCATTCAGTACTTC CASSLVVGIQYF NA TRBJ2-4 TRBV5-6 NA
TGCGCCAGCAGCTTTGGCAACGAGCAGTACTTC CASSFGNEQYF NA TRBJ2-7 TRBV5-1 NA
TGTGCCAGCAGCTTATTCAGGGGGGCCTCCTACGAGCAGTACTTC CASSLFRGASYEQYF few TRBJ2-7 TRBV11-2 NA
TGTGCCAGCACCCGGGCAGGGGAGGGCTACACCTTC CASTRAGEGYTF many TRBJ1-2 TRBV27 NA
TGCGCCAGCAGCCAAGAGGCCACATACTACAATGAGCTGTTCTTC CASSQEATYYNELFF NA TRBJ2-1 TRBV4-1 NA
TGTGCCAGTAGAGACAGGGGCCTTAGGAGCAATCAGCCCCAGCATTTT CASRDRGLRSNQPQHF NA TRBJ1-5 TRBV19 TRBD1
TGTGCCAGCTCCGAAATTCCAGCTGAGGTCTACGAGCAGTACTTC CASSEIPAEVYEQYF NA TRBJ2-7 TRBV6-5 NA
TGTGCCAGCCTAGCGCAGATGAATTACAATGAGCAGTTCTTC CASLAQMNYNEQFF NA TRBJ2-1 TRBV5-8 NA
TGCGCCAGCAGCTTGACTAGCGGGATCAGTGAGCAGTTCTTC CASSLTSGISEQFF NA TRBJ2-1 TRBV5-1 TRBD2
TGTGCCAGCAGTTACTCCTTTCTGCGTAACACTGAAGCTTTCTTT CASSYSFLRNTEAFF few TRBJ1-1 TRBV6-5 NA
TGTGCCAGCAGTGAAGCGGGGGGTGAGGGATATGGCTACACCTTC CASSEAGGEGYGYTF NA TRBJ1-2 TRBV6-1 NA
TGTGCCAGCAGTTCCCCAGCGGGATCTAGCACAGATACGCAGTATTTT CASSSPAGSSTDTQYF once TRBJ2-3 TRBV28 TRBD2
TGTGCCAGCAGCCCTTTCCACCAAGGACAGGGAAACAATGAGCAGTTCTTC CASSPFHQGQGNNEQFF few TRBJ2-1 TRBV28 TRBD1
TGTGCCAGCAGTTACGGCGGACAGGCGAGCAATCAGCCCCAGCATTTT CASSYGGQASNQPQHF once TRBJ1-5 TRBV6-5 TRBD1
TGTGCCAGCAGCTTGGGGGGCTATAGCGGGAGGTTAACAGATACGCAGTATTTT CASSLGGYSGRLTDTQYF NA TRBJ2-3 TRBV5-4 TRBD2
TGTGCCAGTAGTATGCGGAGGGAGGGGAGAGAGACCCAGTACTTC CASSMRREGRETQYF few TRBJ2-5 TRBV19 TRBD2
TGTGCCAGCAGTTTGGGGCTCTACGAGCAGTACTTC CASSLGLYEQYF NA TRBJ2-7 TRBV25-1 NA
TGTGCCAGCAGCCCCCGGGACAGGGAGGGCGAGCAGTACTTC CASSPRDREGEQYF NA TRBJ2-7 TRBV11-3 TRBD1
TGCGCCAGCAGCGACCCGGGACTAAACACTGAAGCTTTCTTT CASSDPGLNTEAFF NA TRBJ1-1 TRBV5-1 NA
TGCGCCAGCAGCCCTGCGGGAAGCGGGAGGTCGGATGAGCAGTTCTTC CASSPAGSGRSDEQFF NA TRBJ2-1 TRBV4-1 TRBD2
TGTGCCAGCAGTGAAGGAGGGGGTGCGGTTCGTGAGGAGTACTTC CASSEGGGAVREEYF NA TRBJ2-7 TRBV6-1 NA
TGTGCCAGCAGCTCACGATTAGAAAGCACAGATACGCAGTATTTT CASSSRLESTDTQYF NA TRBJ2-3 TRBV7-3 NA
TGCGCCAGCACCGACAGGTGGGATCAGCCCCAGCATTTT CASTDRWDQPQHF NA TRBJ1-5 TRBV10-2 NA
TGTGCCAGCAGTTTCCCTGGGAGGGGACGAGACCAAGAGACCCAGTACTTC CASSFPGRGRDQETQYF NA TRBJ2-5 TRBV28 TRBD2
TGTGCCAGTAGTCTAAACTACCGGGACATGCACTCCTACGAGCAGTACTTC CASSLNYRDMHSYEQYF NA TRBJ2-7 TRBV19 NA
TGTGCTAGTGGACAGGGACGGATGAACACTGAAGCTTTCTTT CASGQGRMNTEAFF NA TRBJ1-1 TRBV12-5 NA
TGCGCCAGCGGAGGAACAGGGTCGTACAATGAGCAGTTCTTC CASGGTGSYNEQFF NA TRBJ2-1 TRBV5-1 NA
TGTGCCAGCAGTGACTCGATCGGTAGCGGGGGGAATGAGCAGTTCTTC CASSDSIGSGGNEQFF NA TRBJ2-1 TRBV6-4 TRBD2
TGTGCAAGCCGCCTCTACTTCGGGGGGGAGAGGACAGATACGCAGTATTTT CASRLYFGGERTDTQYF NA TRBJ2-3 TRBV12-2 NA
TGTGCCAGCAGGGACAGGGTCAACTACGAGCAGTACTTC CASRDRVNYEQYF NA TRBJ2-7 TRBV6-1 TRBD1
TGCAGCTCCACCGCGCAATTGAACACTGAAGCTTTCTTT CSSTAQLNTEAFF NA TRBJ1-1 TRBV29-1 NA
TGTGCTAGTGGTTTGAGGGGCGAGCAGTACTTC CASGLRGEQYF few TRBJ2-7 TRBV12-5 NA
TGTGCCAGTACTCCTCCGGGGTTCGCTAGCACAGATACGCAGTATTTT CASTPPGFASTDTQYF NA TRBJ2-3 TRBV19 NA
TGCGCCAGCAGCTCGGGACTAGCGGGAACACAAGAGACCCAGTACTTC CASSSGLAGTQETQYF NA TRBJ2-5 TRBV5-1 TRBD2
TGTGCCAGCAGTCTGGATAGCGGGAGTAACACAGATACGCAGTATTTT CASSLDSGSNTDTQYF NA TRBJ2-3 TRBV28 TRBD2
TGTGCCATCAGGTCGGCGGCACAAGAGACCCAGTACTTC CAIRSAAQETQYF few TRBJ2-5 TRBV10-3 NA
TGTGCCAGCAGAAGGACTAGCGGGACGCACGAGCAGTACTTC CASRRTSGTHEQYF NA TRBJ2-7 TRBV2 TRBD2
TGTGCCAGCACCCCGGGAGACTATAGCAATCAGCCCCAGCATTTT CASTPGDYSNQPQHF NA TRBJ1-5 TRBV7-9 NA
TGCGCCAGCAGCTTGGCTAAAGACACTGAAGCTTTCTTT CASSLAKDTEAFF NA TRBJ1-1 TRBV5-1 NA
TGCGCCAGCAGCTTCGCAGGGGTGGTCACTGAAGCTTTCTTT CASSFAGVVTEAFF few TRBJ1-1 TRBV5-1 NA
TGTGCCAGCAGCCTCGTCCCCGGTACGCAGTATTTT CASSLVPGTQYF NA TRBJ2-3 TRBV7-3 NA
TGTGCCAGCAGTGCAGGGGGCAGAGGATCCGGGGAGCTGTTTTTT CASSAGGRGSGELFF NA TRBJ2-2 TRBV7-2 TRBD1
TGTGCCAGCAGCGGGGGGGACAGGGTCACCGGGGAGCTGTTTTTT CASSGGDRVTGELFF NA TRBJ2-2 TRBV11-2 TRBD1
TGTGCCAGCAGCTTTGGCGGGGGGTATGGCTACACCTTC CASSFGGGYGYTF NA TRBJ1-2 TRBV5-8 NA
TGTGCCAGCAGCTTACAGGGCCCCTACGAGCAGTACTTC CASSLQGPYEQYF NA TRBJ2-7 TRBV7-9 NA
TGTGCCAGCACCCTAGGACTTCTCCGGACGAACACTGAAGCTTTCTTT CASTLGLLRTNTEAFF NA TRBJ1-1 TRBV28 NA
TGTGCCAGCACCACCGGGGACTGGTGGAATGAGCAGTTCTTC CASTTGDWWNEQFF NA TRBJ2-1 TRBV28 NA
TGTGCCACCATGACAGGGGGGGACGAGCAGTACTTC CATMTGGDEQYF once TRBJ2-7 TRBV10-3 TRBD1
TGTGCCAGCAGCTTGGTAGGGCAGGGGTCCTACGAGCAGTACTTC CASSLVGQGSYEQYF few TRBJ2-7 TRBV5-4 NA